What follows describes a single T cell receptor beta chain. Its antigen remains unidentified. This entry belongs to a study of radiation and T cells in renal cell carcinoma. Overall study results and limits: From baseline, blood top tumor clonotypes peaked at 2 weeks post-radiation.

Germline V lookup: CDR1 SGHTA, CDR2 FQGNSA. The germline V and J ends were trimmed by 0 bases and 7 bases, with 10 bases remaining between them. The CDR3 spans 15 residues. Indicated time point: blood 4 weeks post-SBRT, at nephrectomy. Stated treatment: 15 Gy SBRT to primary tumor, nephrectomy 4 weeks later. Nephrectomy followed 15 Gy stereotactic body radiation by 4 weeks. After SBRT, blood was collected at 2 and 4 weeks, plus baseline. Assay used: immunoSEQ multiplex PCR; TCRdb lists only in-frame clones, some missing. The sample includes 130,000 to 150,000 clones, about 86% of them seen just once. The starting material was blood, obtained from a patient whose treatment included radiotherapy and nephrectomy. This clonotype was obtained from a woman between 45 and 60 years old with renal cell carcinoma. The V gene is TRBV7-2, the J gene TRBJ1-6; D perhaps matches TRBD1 (5 bases). CDR3 sequence (DNA): TGTGCCAGCAGCTTAGCGCCCGGGGGGAATTCACCCCTCCACTTT. It specifies CASSLAPGGNSPLHF.